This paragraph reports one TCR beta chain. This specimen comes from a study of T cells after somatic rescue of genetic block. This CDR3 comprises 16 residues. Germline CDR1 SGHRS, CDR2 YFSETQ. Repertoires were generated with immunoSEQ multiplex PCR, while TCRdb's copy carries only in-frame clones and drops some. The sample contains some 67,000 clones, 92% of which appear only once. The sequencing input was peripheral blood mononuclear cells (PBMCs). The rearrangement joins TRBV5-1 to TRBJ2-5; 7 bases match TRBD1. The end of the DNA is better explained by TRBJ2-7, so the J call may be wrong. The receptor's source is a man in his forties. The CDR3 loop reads CASSSGPTGETYEQYF. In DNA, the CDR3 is TGCGCCAGCAGCAGCGGACCAACAGGGGAGACCTACGAGCAGTACTTC.